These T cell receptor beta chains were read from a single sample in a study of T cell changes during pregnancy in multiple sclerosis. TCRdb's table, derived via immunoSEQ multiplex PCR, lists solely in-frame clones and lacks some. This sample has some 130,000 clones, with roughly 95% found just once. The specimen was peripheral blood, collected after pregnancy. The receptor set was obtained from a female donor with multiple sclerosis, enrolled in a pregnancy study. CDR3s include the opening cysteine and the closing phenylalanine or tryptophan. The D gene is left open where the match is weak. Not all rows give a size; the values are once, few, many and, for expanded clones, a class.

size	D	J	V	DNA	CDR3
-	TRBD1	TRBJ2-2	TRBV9	TGTGCCAGCAGCGTAGTAGATCTTAGGGGACAGGGAGATCCCGGGGAGCTGTTTTTT	CASSVVDLRGQGDPGELFF
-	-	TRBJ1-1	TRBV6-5	TGTGCCAGCAGGCAAACAGGGAATAAGGTAGCTTTCTTT	CASRQTGNKVAFF
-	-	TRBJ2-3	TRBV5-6	TGTGCCAGCAGCTTCCGGGACACGGGCACAGATACGCAGTATTTT	CASSFRDTGTDTQYF
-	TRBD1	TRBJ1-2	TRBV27	TGTGCCAGCAGTTGGGACAGGAGTTATGGCTACACCTTC	CASSWDRSYGYTF
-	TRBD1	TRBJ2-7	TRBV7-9	TGTGCCAGCAGCTTAGCGGTCCCGACAGGGCCGGGGGAGCAGTACTTC	CASSLAVPTGPGEQYF
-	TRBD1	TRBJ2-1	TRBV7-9	TGTGCCAGCAGCCTAGGGACAGGGGATGAGCAGTTCTTC	CASSLGTGDEQFF
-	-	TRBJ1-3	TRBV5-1	TGCGCCAGCAGCTTGGCCGGAGTGGCGGGAAACACCATATATTTT	CASSLAGVAGNTIYF
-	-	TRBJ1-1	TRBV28	TGTGCCAGCAGCCCGGGGGGTAGTGAAGCTTTCTTT	CASSPGGSEAFF
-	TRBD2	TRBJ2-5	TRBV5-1	TGCGCCAGCAGCCCACTAGCGGGAGAGCAAGAGACCCAGTACTTC	CASSPLAGEQETQYF
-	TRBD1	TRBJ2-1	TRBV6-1	TGTGCCAGCAGTGAAAGAGGGGACAGTGAGCAGTTCTTC	CASSERGDSEQFF
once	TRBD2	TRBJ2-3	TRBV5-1	TGCGCCAGCAGCTTGGAACTAGCGGGCCCTAGCACAGATACGCAGTATTTT	CASSLELAGPSTDTQYF
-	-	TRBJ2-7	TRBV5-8	TGTGCCAGCAGCTTGGGTCCGGACTGGGACTACGAGCAGTACTTC	CASSLGPDWDYEQYF
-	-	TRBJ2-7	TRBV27	TGTGCCAGCAGTTTATTCCCCGGGGGAGCCCCCTACGAGCAGTACTTC	CASSLFPGGAPYEQYF
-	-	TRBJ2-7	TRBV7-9	TGTGCCAGCAGCTTAGGGCTGCCCGGGTCCTCCTACGAGCAGTACTTC	CASSLGLPGSSYEQYF
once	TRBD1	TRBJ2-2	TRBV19	TGTGCCAGTAAGGTTCAAGGACAGGGCTACACCGGGGAGCTGTTTTTT	CASKVQGQGYTGELFF
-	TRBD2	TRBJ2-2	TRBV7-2	TGTGCCAGCAGCTTAGTATTAGCGGGAGGCTATACCGGGGAGCTGTTTTTT	CASSLVLAGGYTGELFF
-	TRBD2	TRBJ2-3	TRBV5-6	TGTGCCAGCAGCTCGACCCCGGGGGGGCTGAGCACAGATACGCAGTATTTT	CASSSTPGGLSTDTQYF
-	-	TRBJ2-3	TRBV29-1	TGCAGCGTTGAACCAGGGACAGATACGCAGTATTTT	CSVEPGTDTQYF
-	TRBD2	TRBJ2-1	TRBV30	TGTGCCTGGAGTGCCGGGACTAGAACCGTTAATGAGCAGTTCTTC	CAWSAGTRTVNEQFF
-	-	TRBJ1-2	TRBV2	TGTGCCGTTCAGGCGGGGGTCCTCACTAACTATGGCTACACCTTC	CAVQAGVLTNYGYTF
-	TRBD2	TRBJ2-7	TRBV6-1	TGTGCCAGCACCGTGCCGGGACTACATTTATACGAGCAGTACTTC	CASTVPGLHLYEQYF
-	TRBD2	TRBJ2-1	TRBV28	TGTGCCAGCAGTTTGGGGACTAGAAGGGGACGGGGTGAGCAGTTCTTC	CASSLGTRRGRGEQFF
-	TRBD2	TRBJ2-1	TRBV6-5	TGTGCCAGCAAGCGCGGGAGGGCCTCGAATGAGCAGTTCTTC	CASKRGRASNEQFF
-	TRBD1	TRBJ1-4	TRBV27	TGTGCCAGCAGTCCTCAATTCGCGGGACAGAGAAATGAAAAACTGTTTTTT	CASSPQFAGQRNEKLFF
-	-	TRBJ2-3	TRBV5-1	TGCGCCAGCAGAGGACAAACCAGCACAGATACGCAGTATTTT	CASRGQTSTDTQYF
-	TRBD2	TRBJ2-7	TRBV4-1	TGCGCCAGCAGCCAAGATCATGGACTAGCACAAGCCTACGAGCAGTACTTC	CASSQDHGLAQAYEQYF
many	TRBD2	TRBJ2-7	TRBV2	TGTGCCAGCAGTCCTACAGGGACTAGCGAGCAGTACTTC	CASSPTGTSEQYF
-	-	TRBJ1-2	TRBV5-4	TGTGCCAGCAGCCCTTCAGGTCAGTCTCATATAGATGGCTACACCTTC	CASSPSGQSHIDGYTF
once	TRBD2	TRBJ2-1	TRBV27	TGTGCCAGCAGTTACCTAGCGGGAGGGCCCAATGAGCAGTTCTTC	CASSYLAGGPNEQFF
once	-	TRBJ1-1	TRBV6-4	TGTGCCAGCAGGGGCACAGGGACGATGAACACTGAAGCTTTCTTT	CASRGTGTMNTEAFF
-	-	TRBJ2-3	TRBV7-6	TGTGCCAGCAGCCACTCCCGAATAGCGGAGCACACAGATACGCAGTATTTT	CASSHSRIAEHTDTQYF
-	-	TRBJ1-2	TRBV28	TGTGCCAGCAGTTCGTCATCAGTCTATGGCTACACCTTC	CASSSSSVYGYTF
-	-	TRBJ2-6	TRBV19	TGTGCCAGTAGTACCGGAGGAGCCCCTGGGGCCAACGTCCTGACTTTC	CASSTGGAPGANVLTF
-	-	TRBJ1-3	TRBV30	TGTGCCTGGAGAGAACTAGGCCTCTCTGGAAACACCATATATTTT	CAWRELGLSGNTIYF
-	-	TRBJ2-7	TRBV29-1	TGCAGCGTTGATTGGGGGGAGCCCTTGAAGCAGTACTTC	CSVDWGEPLKQYF
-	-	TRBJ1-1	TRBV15	TGTGCCACCAGCAGAGGAAGGGGCAGGGGCACTGAAGCTTTCTTT	CATSRGRGRGTEAFF
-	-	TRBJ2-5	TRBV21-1	TGTGCCAGCAGCAAAGTGTCTAGCGGGGAGGGGACCCAGTACTTC	CASSKVSSGEGTQYF
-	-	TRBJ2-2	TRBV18	TGTGCCAGCTCACCCGAACAGCCCTACACCGGGGAGCTGTTTTTT	CASSPEQPYTGELFF
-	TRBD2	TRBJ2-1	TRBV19	TGTGCCAGTAGAGTAGCGGGTCCGAACTACAATGAGCAGTTCTTC	CASRVAGPNYNEQFF
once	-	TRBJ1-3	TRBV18	TGTGCCAGCTCACCGTCTGGACACCTACTCTCTGGAAACACCATATATTTT	CASSPSGHLLSGNTIYF
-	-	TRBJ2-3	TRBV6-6	TGTGCCAGCAGTCATAGCGGTCGCACAGATACGCAGTATTTT	CASSHSGRTDTQYF
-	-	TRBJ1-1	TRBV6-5	TGTGCCAGCAGTTACGGGTACTCTGGAGCTGAAGCTTTCTTT	CASSYGYSGAEAFF
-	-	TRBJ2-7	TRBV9	TGTGCCAGCAGCATCCGCGGGGACCCCTACGAGCAGTACTTC	CASSIRGDPYEQYF
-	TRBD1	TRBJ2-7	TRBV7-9	TGTGCCAGCAGCTCTGAGGGGACAGAGCGCTACGAGCAGTACTTC	CASSSEGTERYEQYF
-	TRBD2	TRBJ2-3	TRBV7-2	TGTGCCAGCAGCTTACAGACTAGCGGGAGCCTCACAGATACGCAGTATTTT	CASSLQTSGSLTDTQYF
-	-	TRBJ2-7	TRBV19	TGTGCCACTCGATCACCAGGAGGGAGGAACGAGCAGTACTTC	CATRSPGGRNEQYF
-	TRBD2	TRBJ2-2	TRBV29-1	TGCAGCGTTCTAGTAACTAGCGGAGCGAACACCGGGGAGCTGTTTTTT	CSVLVTSGANTGELFF
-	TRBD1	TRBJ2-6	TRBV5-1	TGCGCCAGCAGAGGGTCGGACAGGGGGAGCTCTGGGGCCAACGTCCTGACTTTC	CASRGSDRGSSGANVLTF
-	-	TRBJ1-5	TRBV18	TGTGCCAGCTCGCCCGACGGGAATCAGCCCCAGCATTTT	CASSPDGNQPQHF
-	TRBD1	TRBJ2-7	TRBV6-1	TGTGCCAGCACTCCTTACTGGGGACAGGCCTACGAGCAGTACTTC	CASTPYWGQAYEQYF
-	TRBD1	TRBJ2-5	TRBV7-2	TGTGCCAGCAGCCCCCCGGGCAGGGGGATGGAGACCCAGTACTTC	CASSPPGRGMETQYF
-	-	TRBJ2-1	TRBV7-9	TGTGCCAGCAGCCCCCTAGGGGGGGGAGGGGATGAGCAGTTCTTC	CASSPLGGGGDEQFF
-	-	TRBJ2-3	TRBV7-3	TGTGCCAGCAGCTCCTCAAGGGGTTACACAGATACGCAGTATTTT	CASSSSRGYTDTQYF